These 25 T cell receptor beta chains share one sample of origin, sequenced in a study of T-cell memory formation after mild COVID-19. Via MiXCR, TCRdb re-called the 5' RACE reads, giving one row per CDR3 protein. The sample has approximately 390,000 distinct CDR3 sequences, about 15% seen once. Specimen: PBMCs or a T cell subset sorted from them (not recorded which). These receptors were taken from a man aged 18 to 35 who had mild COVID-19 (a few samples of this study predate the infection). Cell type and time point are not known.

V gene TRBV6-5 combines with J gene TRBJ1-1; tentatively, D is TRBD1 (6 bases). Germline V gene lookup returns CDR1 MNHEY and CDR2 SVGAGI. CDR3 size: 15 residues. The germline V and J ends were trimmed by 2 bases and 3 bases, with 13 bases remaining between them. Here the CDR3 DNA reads TGTGCCAGCAGTTACGATAGCAGGGGATACACTGAAGCTTTCTTT. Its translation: CASSYDSRGYTEAFF.

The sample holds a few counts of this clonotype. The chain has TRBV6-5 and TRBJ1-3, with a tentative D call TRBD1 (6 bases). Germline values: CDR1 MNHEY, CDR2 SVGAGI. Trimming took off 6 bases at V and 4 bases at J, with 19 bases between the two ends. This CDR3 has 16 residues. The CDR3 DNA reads TGTGCCAGCAGGTACACAGGGAGAGGACGGGGAAACACCATATATTTT. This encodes CASRYTGRGRGNTIYF.

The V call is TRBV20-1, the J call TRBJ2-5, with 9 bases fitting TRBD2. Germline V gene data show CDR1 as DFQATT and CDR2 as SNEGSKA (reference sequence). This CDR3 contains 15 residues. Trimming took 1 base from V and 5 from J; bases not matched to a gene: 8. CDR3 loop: CSARALAGGPETQYF. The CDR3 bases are TGCAGTGCTAGAGCTTTGGCGGGGGGGCCTGAGACCCAGTACTTC.

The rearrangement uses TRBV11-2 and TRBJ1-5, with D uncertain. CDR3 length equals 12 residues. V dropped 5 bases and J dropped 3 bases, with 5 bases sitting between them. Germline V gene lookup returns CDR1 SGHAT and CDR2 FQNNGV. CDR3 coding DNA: TGTGCCAGCAGCGGCTACAATCAGCCCCAGCATTTT. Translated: CASSGYNQPQHF.

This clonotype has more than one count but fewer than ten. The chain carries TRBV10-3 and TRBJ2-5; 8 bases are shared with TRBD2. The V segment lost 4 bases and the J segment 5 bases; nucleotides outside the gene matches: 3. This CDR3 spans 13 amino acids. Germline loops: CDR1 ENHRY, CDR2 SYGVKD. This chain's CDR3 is CAISALAGETQYF. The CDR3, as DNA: TGTGCCATCAGTGCTCTAGCGGGCGAGACCCAGTACTTC.

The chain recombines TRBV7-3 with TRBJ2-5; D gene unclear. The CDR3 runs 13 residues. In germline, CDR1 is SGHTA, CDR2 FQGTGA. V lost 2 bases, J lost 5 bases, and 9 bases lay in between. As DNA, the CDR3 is TGTGCCAGCAGCTTAGGGTCAGACGAGACCCAGTACTTC. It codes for CASSLGSDETQYF.

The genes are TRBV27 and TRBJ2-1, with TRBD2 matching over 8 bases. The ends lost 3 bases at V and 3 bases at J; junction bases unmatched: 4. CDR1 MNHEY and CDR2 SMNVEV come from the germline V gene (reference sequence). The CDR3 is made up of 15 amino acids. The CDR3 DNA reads TGTGCCAGCAGTTTTGGGGCGGGGGGCTACAATGAGCAGTTCTTC. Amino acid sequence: CASSFGAGGYNEQFF.

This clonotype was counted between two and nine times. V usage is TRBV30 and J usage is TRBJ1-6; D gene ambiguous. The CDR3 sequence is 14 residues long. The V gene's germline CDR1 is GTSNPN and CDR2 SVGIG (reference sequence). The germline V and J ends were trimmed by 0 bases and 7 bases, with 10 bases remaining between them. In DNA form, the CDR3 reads TGTGCCTGGAGTGTACGGCGGGGAAATTCACCCCTCCACTTT. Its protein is CAWSVRRGNSPLHF.

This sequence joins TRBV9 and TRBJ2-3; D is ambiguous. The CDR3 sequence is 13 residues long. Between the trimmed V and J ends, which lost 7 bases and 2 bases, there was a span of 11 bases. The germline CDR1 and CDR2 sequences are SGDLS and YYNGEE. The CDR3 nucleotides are TGTGCCAGCTCAGGTTCACCCACAGATACGCAGTATTTT. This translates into CASSGSPTDTQYF.

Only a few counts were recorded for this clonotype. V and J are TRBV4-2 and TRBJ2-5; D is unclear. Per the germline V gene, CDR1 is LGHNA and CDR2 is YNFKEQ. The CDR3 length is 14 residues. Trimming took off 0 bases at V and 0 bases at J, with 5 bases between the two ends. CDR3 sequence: CASSQDLNQETQYF. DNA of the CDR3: TGTGCCAGCAGCCAAGACCTGAACCAAGAGACCCAGTACTTC.

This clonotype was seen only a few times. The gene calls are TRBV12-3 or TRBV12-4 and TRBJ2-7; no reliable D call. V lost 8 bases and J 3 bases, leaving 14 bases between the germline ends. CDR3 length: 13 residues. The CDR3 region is CASQTMGNYEQYF. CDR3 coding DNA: TGTGCCAGCCAGACGATGGGTAACTACGAGCAGTACTTC.

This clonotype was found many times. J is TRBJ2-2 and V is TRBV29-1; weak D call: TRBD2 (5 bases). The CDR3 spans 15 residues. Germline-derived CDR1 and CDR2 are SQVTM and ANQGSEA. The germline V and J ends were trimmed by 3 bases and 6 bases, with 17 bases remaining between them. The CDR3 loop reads CSVEPTRGSAGELFF. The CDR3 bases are TGCAGCGTTGAGCCCACCCGGGGATCGGCCGGGGAGCTGTTTTTT.

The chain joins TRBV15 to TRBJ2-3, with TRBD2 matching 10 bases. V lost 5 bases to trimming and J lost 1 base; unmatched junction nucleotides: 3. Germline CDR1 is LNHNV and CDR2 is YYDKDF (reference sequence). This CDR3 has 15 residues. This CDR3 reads CATSGLAGGTDTQYF. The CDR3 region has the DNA TGTGCCACCAGCGGTCTAGCGGGAGGCACAGATACGCAGTATTTT.

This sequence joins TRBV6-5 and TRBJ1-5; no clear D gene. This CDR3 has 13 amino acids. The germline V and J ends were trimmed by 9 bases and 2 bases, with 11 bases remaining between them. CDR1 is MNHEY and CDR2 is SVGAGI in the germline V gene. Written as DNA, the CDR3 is TGTGCCAGTCAGGCCCGGGGCAATCAGCCCCAGCATTTT. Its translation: CASQARGNQPQHF.

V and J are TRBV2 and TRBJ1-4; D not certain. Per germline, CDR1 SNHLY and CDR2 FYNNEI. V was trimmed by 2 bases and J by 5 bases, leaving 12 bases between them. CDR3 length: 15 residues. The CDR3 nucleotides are TGTGCCAGCAGTGAACCCCACGACGGGAATGAAAAACTGTTTTTT. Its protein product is CASSEPHDGNEKLFF.

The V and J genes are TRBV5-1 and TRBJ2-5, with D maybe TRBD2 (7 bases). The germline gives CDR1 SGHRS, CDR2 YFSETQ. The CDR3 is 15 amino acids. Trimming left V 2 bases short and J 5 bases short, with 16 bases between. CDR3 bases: TGCGCCAGCAGCTTCGGTGGGGGGGCGGTGGAGACCCAGTACTTC. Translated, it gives CASSFGGGAVETQYF.

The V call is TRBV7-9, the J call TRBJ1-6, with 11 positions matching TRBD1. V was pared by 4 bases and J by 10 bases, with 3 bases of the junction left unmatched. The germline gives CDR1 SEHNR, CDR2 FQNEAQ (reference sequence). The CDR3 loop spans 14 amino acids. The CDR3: CASSSGQGESPLHF. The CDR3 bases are TGTGCCAGCAGCTCGGGACAGGGGGAATCACCCCTCCACTTT.

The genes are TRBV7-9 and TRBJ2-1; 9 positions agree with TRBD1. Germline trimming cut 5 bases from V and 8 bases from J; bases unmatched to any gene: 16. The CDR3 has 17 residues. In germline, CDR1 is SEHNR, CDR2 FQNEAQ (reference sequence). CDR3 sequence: CASSPTFRTGVGDEQFF. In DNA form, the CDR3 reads TGTGCCAGCAGCCCGACTTTTCGGACAGGGGTTGGAGATGAGCAGTTCTTC.

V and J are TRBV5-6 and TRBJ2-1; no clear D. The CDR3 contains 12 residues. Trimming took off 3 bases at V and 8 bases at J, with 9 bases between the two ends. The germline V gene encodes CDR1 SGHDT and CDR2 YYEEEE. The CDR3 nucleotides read TGTGCCAGCAGCTCATGGACGGATGAGCAGTTCTTC. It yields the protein CASSSWTDEQFF.

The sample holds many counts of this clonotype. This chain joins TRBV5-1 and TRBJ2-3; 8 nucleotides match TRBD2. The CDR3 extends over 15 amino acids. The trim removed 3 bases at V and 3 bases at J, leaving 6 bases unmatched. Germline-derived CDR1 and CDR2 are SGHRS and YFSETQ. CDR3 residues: CASSSGLGFTDTQYF. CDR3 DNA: TGCGCCAGCAGCTCGGGACTAGGATTTACAGATACGCAGTATTTT.

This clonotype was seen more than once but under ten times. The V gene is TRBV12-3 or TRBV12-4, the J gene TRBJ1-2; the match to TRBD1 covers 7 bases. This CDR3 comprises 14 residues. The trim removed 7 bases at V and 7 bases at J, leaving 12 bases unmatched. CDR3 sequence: CASTARGGGAGYTF. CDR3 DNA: TGTGCCAGCACCGCCCGGGGAGGGGGCGCTGGCTACACCTTC.

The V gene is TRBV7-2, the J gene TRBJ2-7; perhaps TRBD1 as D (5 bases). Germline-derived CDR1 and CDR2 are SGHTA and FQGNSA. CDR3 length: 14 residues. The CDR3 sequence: CASSPRTFSSEQYV. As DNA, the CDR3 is TGTGCCAGCAGCCCGAGGACATTTTCCTCCGAGCAGTACGTC.

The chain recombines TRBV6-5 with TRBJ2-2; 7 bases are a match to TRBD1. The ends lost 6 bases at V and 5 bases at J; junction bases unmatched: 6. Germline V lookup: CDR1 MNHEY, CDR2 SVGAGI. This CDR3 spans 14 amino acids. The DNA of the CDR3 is TGTGCCAGCAGCTGGGGACAGTTAACCGGGGAGCTGTTTTTT. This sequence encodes CASSWGQLTGELFF.

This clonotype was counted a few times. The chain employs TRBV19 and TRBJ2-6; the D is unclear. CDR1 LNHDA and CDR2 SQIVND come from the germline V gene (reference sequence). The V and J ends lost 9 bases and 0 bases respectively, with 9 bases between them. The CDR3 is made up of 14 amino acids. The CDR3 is CASGRPSGANVLTF. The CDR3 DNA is TGTGCCAGCGGACGGCCCTCTGGGGCCAACGTCCTGACTTTC.

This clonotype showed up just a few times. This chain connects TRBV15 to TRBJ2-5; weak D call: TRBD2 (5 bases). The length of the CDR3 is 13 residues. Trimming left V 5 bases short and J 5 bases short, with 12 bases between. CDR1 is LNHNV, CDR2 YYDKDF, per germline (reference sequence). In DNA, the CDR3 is TGTGCCACCAGCTTGTGGAGAGGGGAGACCCAGTACTTC. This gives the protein CATSLWRGETQYF.